A single sample is the source of the 32 T cell receptor beta chains below, sequenced in a study of siplizumab effects on memory and regulatory T cells. Profiling relied on immunoSEQ multiplex PCR, and the TCRdb table lists in-frame clones only, not all of them. This table holds around 100,000 clones, roughly 93% found once. The sequenced material came from non-Treg CD4+ T cells sorted from blood. The receptor set was obtained from a human donor in good health.

This clone was recorded once. The V gene is TRBV6-9, the J gene TRBJ2-3, with 9 bases identical to TRBD2. The CDR3 is made up of 15 amino acids. V shed 8 bases and J 3 bases; nucleotides not matched to a gene: 9. Germline CDR1 is MNHGY and CDR2 is SVAAGI. The CDR3 loop reads CASRGASGTTDTQYF. CDR3 DNA sequence: TGTGCCAGCCGAGGGGCTAGCGGGACGACAGATACGCAGTATTTT.

This chain joins TRBV7-2 and TRBJ2-7, with 7 bases lining up with TRBD1. Germline assignment: CDR1 SGHTA and CDR2 FQGNSA. The CDR3 runs 15 residues. V was pared by 4 bases and J by 5 bases, with 11 bases of the junction left unmatched. The CDR3 sequence is CASSSQTGKGHEQYF. The CDR3 bases are TGTGCCAGCAGCTCGCAGACAGGGAAAGGCCACGAGCAGTACTTC.

The rearrangement links TRBV28 to TRBJ2-7; D remains unclear. Germline CDR1 MDHEN, CDR2 SYDVKM. This CDR3 comprises 11 residues. Trimming took 5 bases from V and 2 from J, leaving 4 bases between them. CDR3 sequence: CASSMAYEQYF. The CDR3 bases are TGTGCCAGCAGTATGGCCTACGAGCAGTACTTC.

The V call is TRBV6-6, the J call TRBJ2-3, with D tentatively TRBD1 (5 bases). CDR1 MNHNY and CDR2 SVGAGI come from the germline V gene (reference sequence). The CDR3 spans 15 residues. V gave up 4 bases and J gave up 2 bases, with 13 bases separating them. The CDR3 here is CASSFDSPYTDTQYF. The CDR3 DNA reads as TGTGCCAGCAGTTTTGACAGCCCCTACACAGATACGCAGTATTTT.

This clone was counted once. In DNA, the CDR3 is TGTGCCAGCACGGGGGTTGGTCATAGAAGCAATGAGCAGTTCTTC. Translation gives CASTGVGHRSNEQFF. J is TRBJ2-1 and V is TRBV6-1, with D perhaps matching TRBD2 (6 bases). This CDR3 has 15 amino acids. Trimming shortened V by 7 bases and J by 6 bases, and 19 bases separated the two germline ends. CDR1 and CDR2 from the germline V gene are MNHNS and SASEGT.

V and J are TRBV1 and TRBJ2-3; the tabulated D call, TRBD2, remains unverified against the DNA. TRBV1 is a documented pseudogene. The CDR3 consists of 17 residues. The CDR3 sequence is CTSSQPGTQIPRDTQYF. CDR3 sequence (DNA): TGCACCAGCAGCCAACCCGGGACTCAAATACCTCGGGATACGCAGTATTTT.

This chain links TRBV6-5 with TRBJ2-2; D perhaps matches TRBD2 (6 bases). V lost 2 bases, J lost 1 base, and 8 bases lay in between. The CDR3 is made up of 15 amino acids. Germline CDR1 is MNHEY and CDR2 is SVGAGI. CDR3 protein: CASSYGGVNTGELFF. DNA of the CDR3: TGTGCCAGCAGTTACGGAGGGGTGAACACCGGGGAGCTGTTTTTT.

This clone was counted only a few times. This sequence joins TRBV6-6 and TRBJ2-7; 9 bases align to TRBD1. CDR1 is MNHNY, CDR2 SVGAGI, per germline (reference sequence). V was pared by 7 bases and J by 7 bases, with 14 bases of the junction left unmatched. The CDR3 is 15 residues long. The CDR3 bases are TGTGCCAGCATACGTGGACAGGGGTCATCCATGGAGCAGTACTTC. This sequence encodes CASIRGQGSSMEQYF.

The chain has TRBV28 and TRBJ1-5; 7 bases match TRBD1. The CDR3 is 15 residues long. The V segment lost 5 bases and the J segment 6 bases; nucleotides outside the gene matches: 10. Germline V CDR1 and CDR2: MDHEN, SYDVKM. In DNA, the CDR3 is TGTGCCAGCAGTCGAGGGGGCGCGGGGTTTCAGCCCCAGCATTTT. It codes for CASSRGGAGFQPQHF.

The V gene is TRBV7-3, the J gene TRBJ1-1; D remains unclear. Trimming left V 0 bases short and J 3 bases short, with 11 bases between. The CDR3 consists of 15 residues. Germline V gives CDR1 SGHTA, CDR2 FQGTGA. The CDR3 DNA reads as TGTGCCAGCAGCTTAACGTCCCGACAAGACACTGAAGCTTTCTTT. This gives the protein CASSLTSRQDTEAFF.

The table lists this clone with a count of one. The V and J genes are TRBV28 and TRBJ2-5, with 8 positions matching TRBD2. Germline CDR1 reads MDHEN; CDR2 reads SYDVKM. Trimming removed 2 bases from V and 5 bases from J; junction bases left unmatched: 10. The CDR3 is 16 residues long. The CDR3 nucleotides read TGTGCCAGCAGTTTACCTAGCGGGTCAAAACGGGAGACCCAGTACTTC. Amino acid sequence: CASSLPSGSKRETQYF. The full variable domain, its missing parts supplied by reference TRBV28 and TRBJ2-5, is DVKVTQSSRYLVKRTGEKVFLECVQDMDHENMFWYRQDPGLGLRLIYFSYDVKMKEKGDIPEGYSVSREKKERFSLILESASTNQTSMYLCASSLPSGSKRETQYFGPGTRLLVL.

In nucleotides, the CDR3 is TGTGCCACCAGCAGAGAAGTGGGGGAGGCGTCCGGGGAGCTGTTTTTT. Translation: CATSREVGEASGELFF. The chain carries TRBV15 and TRBJ2-2; a weak D match, TRBD2 (6 bases). Germline V gives CDR1 LNHNV, CDR2 YYDKDF (reference sequence). V was pared by 0 bases and J by 6 bases, with 14 bases between. CDR3 length: 16 residues. Using reference TRBV15 and TRBJ2-2 for the parts outside the CDR3, the full variable domain is DAMVIQNPRYQVTQFGKPVTLSCSQTLNHNVMYWYQQKSSQAPKLLFHYYDKDFNNEADTPDNFQSRRPNTSFCFLDIRSPGLGDTAMYLCATSREVGEASGELFFGEGSRLTVL.

Here the CDR3 DNA reads TGCGCCAGCAGCGCCGACAGCTCAATGCAGTACTTC. This encodes CASSADSSMQYF. The genes are TRBV5-1 and TRBJ2-7; possible D gene TRBD1, 5 bases. The CDR3 sequence is 12 residues long. Germline V gene lookup returns CDR1 SGHRS and CDR2 YFSETQ. Trimming shortened V by 4 bases and J by 9 bases, and 14 bases separated the two germline ends.

J is TRBJ2-7 and V is TRBV6-6, with D perhaps assigned TRBD1 or TRBD2 (5 bases each). Per the germline V gene, CDR1 is MNHNY and CDR2 is SVGAGI (reference sequence). Trimming left V 6 bases short and J 6 bases short, with 21 bases between. The CDR3 is 15 amino acids. DNA for the CDR3: TGTGCCAGCAGGCGCGGTGCAACCGAGGGACCCGAGCAGTACTTC. Protein sequence: CASRRGATEGPEQYF.

This chain uses TRBV2 with TRBJ2-7, with TRBD1 identical over 8 bases. Trimming took 6 bases from V and 8 from J; bases not matched to a gene: 6. The CDR3 loop spans 12 amino acids. Germline CDR1 reads SNHLY; CDR2 reads FYNNEI. The chain's CDR3 is CASRTGAGKQYF. In nucleotides, the CDR3 is TGTGCCAGCAGGACAGGGGCCGGGAAGCAGTACTTC. Looking up the rest from reference TRBV2 and TRBJ2-7 gives the full variable domain: EPEVTQTPSHQVTQMGQEVILRCVPISNHLYFYWYRQILGQKVEFLVSFYNNEISEKSEIFDDQFSVERPDGSNFTLKIRSTKLEDSAMYFCASRTGAGKQYFGPGTRLTVT.

The chain uses TRBV6-5 and TRBJ2-2; D unclear. This CDR3 has 14 amino acids. Germline V CDR1 and CDR2: MNHEY, SVGAGI. V was pared by 2 bases and J by 4 bases, with 8 bases between. The CDR3 DNA is TGTGCCAGCAGTTACGGGGTGGGCACCGGGGAGCTGTTTTTT. Protein sequence: CASSYGVGTGELFF.

As concerns this clone: An end of the junction differs from the germline gene, which may be a read error. The chain is built from TRBV4-1 and TRBJ2-3, with TRBD1 identical over 9 bases. Germline V CDR1 and CDR2: MGHRA, YSYEKL. This CDR3 comprises 13 residues. The chain's CDR3 is CASSLRQGGILLF. The CDR3 DNA follows: TGCGCCAGCAGCCTTCGACAGGGGGGTATTCTTCTTTTT.

This sequence joins TRBV6-5 and TRBJ2-7; D possibly corresponds to TRBD1 (6 bases). V gave up 6 bases and J gave up 0 bases, with 15 bases separating them. This CDR3 contains 15 residues. Germline V lookup: CDR1 MNHEY, CDR2 SVGAGI. Here the CDR3 reads CASSPSRGSSYEQYF. The CDR3 DNA reads as TGTGCCAGCAGCCCATCAAGGGGGAGCTCCTACGAGCAGTACTTC.

The chain employs TRBV5-1 and TRBJ1-5; 7 positions match TRBD1. V was pared by 3 bases and J by 2 bases, with 8 bases of the junction left unmatched. Germline V lookup: CDR1 SGHRS, CDR2 YFSETQ. CDR3 length: 16 residues. Written as DNA, the CDR3 is TGCGCCAGCAGCTCCCGTTCAGACAGGGGCAATCAGCCCCAGCATTTT. It specifies CASSSRSDRGNQPQHF.

This chain uses TRBV5-8 with TRBJ1-3, with D possibly TRBD1 on 5 matching bases. The germline V and J ends were trimmed by 4 bases and 1 base, with 12 bases remaining between them. The CDR3 is 15 amino acids. In germline, CDR1 is SGHTS, CDR2 YDEGEE. CDR3 DNA: TGTGCCAGCAGCAGGGGCGGGGCATCTGGAAACACCATATATTTT. It specifies CASSRGGASGNTIYF.

The CDR3 DNA sequence: TGTGCCAGCAGCCCGGCGGGACTAGCGGGAGGAAACGAGCAGTACTTC. Translation gives CASSPAGLAGGNEQYF. The genes are TRBV7-2 and TRBJ2-7; 15 nucleotides line up with TRBD2. V trimming: 5 bases; J trimming: 5 bases; junction bases outside the gene matches: 7. The CDR3 has 16 residues. Germline V gene lookup returns CDR1 SGHTA and CDR2 FQGNSA.

This chain joins TRBV6-1 and TRBJ1-1; D gene unclear. Trimming took 6 bases from V and 2 from J, leaving 7 bases between them. CDR3 length equals 12 residues. Germline values: CDR1 MNHNS, CDR2 SASEGT. CDR3 sequence (DNA): TGTGCCAGCAGCTATATAAACACTGAAGCTTTCTTT. Translated: CASSYINTEAFF.

V gene TRBV2 combines with J gene TRBJ2-2; a possible D gene is TRBD1 (6 bases). Deletions cut 8 bases from V and 1 base from J, with 11 bases between. The V gene's germline CDR1 is SNHLY and CDR2 FYNNEI. This CDR3 comprises 14 residues. Here the CDR3 DNA reads TGTGCCAGCTCGGGACAAAGGAACACCGGGGAGCTGTTTTTT. Translation gives CASSGQRNTGELFF.

The J gene is TRBJ2-1, the V gene TRBV19, with D maybe TRBD2 (6 bases). From germline, CDR1 is LNHDA and CDR2 SQIVND (reference sequence). Trimming removed 7 bases from V and 6 bases from J, with 13 bases in between. The CDR3 has 13 amino acids. CDR3 sequence: CASMDYLSNEQFF. The CDR3 bases are TGTGCCAGTATGGACTATTTAAGCAATGAGCAGTTCTTC.

CDR3 coding DNA: TGTGCCAGCAGCCTCGACATCTTTGCAGATACGCAGTATTTT. Its protein product is CASSLDIFADTQYF. This chain joins TRBV6-1 and TRBJ2-3; no firm D call. The CDR3 consists of 14 residues. Trimming took off 6 bases at V and 4 bases at J, with 14 bases between the two ends. Per the germline V gene, CDR1 is MNHNS and CDR2 is SASEGT.

This clone was observed once. V and J are TRBV5-5 and TRBJ1-5; perhaps TRBD1 as D (5 bases). The germline CDR1 and CDR2 sequences are SGHKS and YYEKEE (reference sequence). The V end lost 0 bases, the J end lost 0 bases, and 13 bases lay between the germline ends. The CDR3 sequence is 17 residues long. CDR3 in amino acids: CASSLEGTPNSNQPQHF. CDR3 coding DNA: TGTGCCAGCAGCTTGGAGGGGACCCCGAATAGCAATCAGCCCCAGCATTTT.

The chain links TRBV7-2 to TRBJ2-7; weak D call: TRBD2 (7 bases). Germline values: CDR1 SGHTA, CDR2 FQGNSA. The CDR3 extends over 14 amino acids. Trimming removed 1 base at V and 1 base at J, with 8 bases between. The DNA of the CDR3 is TGTGCCAGCAGCTTAGAGGGGGGGTCCTACGAGCAGTACTTC. This gives the protein CASSLEGGSYEQYF.

The table lists this clone with a count of one. V gene TRBV25-1 combines with J gene TRBJ1-1, with D unresolved. The germline CDR1 and CDR2 sequences are MGHDK and SYGVNS. The CDR3 is 14 amino acids. Trimming pared 7 bases from V and 0 bases from J, leaving 12 bases between. The CDR3 region is CASMLGRMNTEAFF. DNA for the CDR3: TGTGCCAGCATGCTAGGACGGATGAACACTGAAGCTTTCTTT. The entire variable domain, with the rest obtained from reference TRBV25-1 and TRBJ1-1, is as follows: EADIYQTPRYLVIGTGKKITLECSQTMGHDKMYWYQQDPGMELHLIHYSYGVNSTEKGDLSSESTVSRIRTEHFPLTLESARPSHTSQYLCASMLGRMNTEAFFGQGTRLTVV.

The V and J genes are TRBV28 and TRBJ1-5; D gene uncertain. The CDR3 loop spans 17 amino acids. The V and J ends lost 4 bases and 0 bases respectively, with 16 bases between them. Looked up from germline, CDR1 is MDHEN and CDR2 is SYDVKM. The CDR3 sequence: CASSSPRNSYSNQPQHF. The CDR3, as DNA: TGTGCCAGCAGTTCCCCACGAAACAGCTATAGCAATCAGCCCCAGCATTTT.

This chain connects TRBV18 to TRBJ2-3, with a possible D match to TRBD2 (6 bases). This CDR3 region has 16 residues. V lost 3 bases and J 4 bases, leaving 17 bases between the germline ends. Germline values: CDR1 KGHSH, CDR2 LQKENI. Here the CDR3 reads CASSPNSGAGADTQYF. The CDR3 DNA reads as TGTGCCAGCTCACCTAACTCGGGAGCGGGCGCAGATACGCAGTATTTT.

This clone was detected once. The CDR3 region is CASSYAGGPETQYF. CDR3 nucleotides: TGTGCCAGCAGTTACGCGGGAGGGCCGGAGACCCAGTACTTC. The rearrangement joins TRBV6-6 to TRBJ2-5; 9 bases are shared with TRBD2. The CDR3 is 14 residues long. V lost 2 bases and J lost 5; bases outside the gene matches: 3. Germline assignment: CDR1 MNHNY and CDR2 SVGAGI (reference sequence).

V and J are TRBV5-1 and TRBJ2-5, with D perhaps TRBD2 (6 bases). The CDR3 is 14 residues long. Between the trimmed V and J ends, which lost 3 bases and 1 base, there was a span of 10 bases. Germline V gene sequence: CDR1 SGHRS, CDR2 YFSETQ. CDR3 sequence: CASSSHSGQETQYF. CDR3 bases: TGCGCCAGCAGCTCCCATAGCGGCCAAGAGACCCAGTACTTC.